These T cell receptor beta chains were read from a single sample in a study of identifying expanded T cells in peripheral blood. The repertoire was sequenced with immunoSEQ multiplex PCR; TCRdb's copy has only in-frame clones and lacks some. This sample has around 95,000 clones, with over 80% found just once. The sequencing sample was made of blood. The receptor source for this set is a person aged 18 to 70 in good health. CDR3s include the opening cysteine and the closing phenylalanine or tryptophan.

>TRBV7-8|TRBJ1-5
CASSFGTGDQPQHF
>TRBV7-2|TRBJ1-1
CASSLALVSLTEAFF
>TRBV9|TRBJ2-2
CASSVATGTATRANTGELFF
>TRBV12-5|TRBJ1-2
CASGLAANYGYTF
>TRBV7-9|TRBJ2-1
CASSLARNSRLYNEQFF
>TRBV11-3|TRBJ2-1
CASSLQGWNEQFF
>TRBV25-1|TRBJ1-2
CASSEQGYGYTF
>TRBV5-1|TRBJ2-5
CASSLAGAHQETQYF
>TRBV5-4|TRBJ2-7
CASSLSGTTYEQYF
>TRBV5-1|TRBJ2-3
CASSWGPGLTDTQYF
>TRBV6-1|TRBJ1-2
CASSEAGRGNARFGYTF
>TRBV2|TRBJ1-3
CASSGDSGGQNTIYF
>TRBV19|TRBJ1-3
CASSIQGHGNTIYF
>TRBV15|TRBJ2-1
CATSRGRGQGAHEQFF
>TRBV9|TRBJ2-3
CASSVGQSATDTQYF
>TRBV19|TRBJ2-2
CASRFLGTGELFF
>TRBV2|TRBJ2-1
CASRKEGTSNLDNEQFF
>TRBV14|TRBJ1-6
CASSKPFLYSPLHF
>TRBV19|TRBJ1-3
CASTFYLSGASGNTIYF
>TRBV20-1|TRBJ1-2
CSATGGKGYTF
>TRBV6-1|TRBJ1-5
CASHRVGGRGQPQHF
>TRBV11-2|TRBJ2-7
CASSHTGAEQYF
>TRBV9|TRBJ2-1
CASSTGPGGEQFF
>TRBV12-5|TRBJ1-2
CASGLFGYGYTF
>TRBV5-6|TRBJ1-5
CASSLAGNQPQHF
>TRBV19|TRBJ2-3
CASSPRGTGEDTQYF
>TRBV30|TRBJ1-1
CAWRGHGTEAFF
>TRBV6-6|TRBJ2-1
CASRGTSQIEQFF
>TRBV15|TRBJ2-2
CATSSQGAPENTGELFF
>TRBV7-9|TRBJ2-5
CASSPRGGLARETQYF
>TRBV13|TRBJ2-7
CASSLGGGTDQAYEQYF
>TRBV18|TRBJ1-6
CASSPNSKPSPLHF
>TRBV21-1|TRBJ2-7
CASSKKGGNSYEQYF
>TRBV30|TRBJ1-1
CAWSGGTVEAFF
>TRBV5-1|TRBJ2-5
CASSLWQGQTQYF
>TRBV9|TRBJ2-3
CASSVETSGYTDTQYF